This T cell receptor (beta chain) originates from a study of blood T cell repertoires in COVID-19. Here immunoSEQ multiplex PCR was the method, and the copy in TCRdb shows in-frame clones only, minus some. The sample carries fewer than 200,000 clones, about 83% recorded once. The V segment lost 6 bases and the J segment 6 bases; nucleotides outside the gene matches: 7. The CDR3 covers 13 residues. Germline V CDR1 and CDR2: MNHEY, SVGAGI. The chain couples TRBV6-5 to TRBJ1-2; 7 nucleotides agree with TRBD1. The sample consisted of peripheral blood. This TCR derives from a young woman who had recovered from COVID-19. The CDR3 coding sequence is TGTGCCAGCAGGCTACAGGGGCGGCATGGCTACACCTTC. Protein sequence: CASRLQGRHGYTF.